Given below is one T cell receptor (beta chain) in context. The sample originates from a study of T cells in Graves' hyperthyroidism and ophthalmopathy. Together with thyroid ultrasound, orbital computed tomography, serum thyroxine and TRAb, clinical symptoms were used for diagnoses. The investigators amplified TCR beta CDR3 regions from RNA transcripts. The TCR CDR3 was amplified in a first-round RT-PCR using the HTBI primer set. One entry per CDR3 protein, called by TCRdb with MiXCR from the multiplex PCR reads. This repertoire shows roughly 260,000 distinct CDR3 sequences, roughly 14% found once; its top ten account for less than 15%. The V end was cut by 3 bases, the J end by 1 base, with 11 bases between. This CDR3 has 15 amino acids. Germline CDR1 is SGHRS and CDR2 is YFSETQ.

The receptor was derived from a woman between 40 and 50 years old with Graves' hyperthyroidism that later progressed to Graves' ophthalmopathy. The specimen was blood. The V call is TRBV5-1, the J call TRBJ1-5; D is possibly TRBD1 (5 bases). CDR3: CASSSTGASNQPQHF. CDR3 sequence (DNA): TGCGCCAGCAGCTCCACAGGCGCGAGCAATCAGCCCCAGCATTTT.